The clone carrying this TCR beta chain was found many times. Per germline, CDR1 PRHDT and CDR2 FYEKMQ (reference sequence). Trimming at V came to 0 bases and at J to 2 bases, leaving 5 bases not matched to a gene. The CDR3 has 16 residues. TCRdb recomputed calls from the 5' RACE reads with MiXCR, one row per CDR3 protein. The sample holds 1.5 million to 2 million distinct CDR3 sequences, 32% seen once. This entry comes from a study of identical twins. The chain carries TRBV13 and TRBJ2-3, with TRBD2 identical over 7 bases. The TCR comes from a newborn girl in good health. Source material: cord blood. The CDR3 region has the DNA TGTGCCAGCAGCTTAGGGACTAGCCACTTCACAGATACGCAGTATTTT. The encoded protein is CASSLGTSHFTDTQYF. Full variable domain (missing parts from reference TRBV13 and TRBJ2-3): AAGVIQSPRHLIKEKRETATLKCYPIPRHDTVYWYQQGPGQDPQFLISFYEKMQSDKGSIPDRFSAQQFSDYHSELNMSSLELGDSALYFCASSLGTSHFTDTQYFGPGTRLTVL.